Sequencing of this T cell receptor (beta chain) was carried out in a study of STAT5B mutations in CD4+ large granular lymphocyte leukemia. Whole-study results and caveats: Compared with healthy controls (2/35), patient top clones favored TRBV06 (8/27).

On this clone itself: What it binds is unknown.

Generated by immunoSEQ multiplex PCR, the TCRdb table keeps only in-frame clones and is missing some. In the table there are about 30,000 clones, roughly 70% of which are singletons. The CDR3 is 14 residues long. Germline V gene data show CDR1 as KGHSH and CDR2 as LQKENI. V gave up 3 bases and J gave up 4 bases, with 12 bases separating them. The V call is TRBV18, the J call TRBJ1-2, with D perhaps matching TRBD1 (5 bases). Sequenced material: CD4+ T cells from blood buffy coats. This clonotype was obtained from a human donor in good health. CDR3 in DNA: TGTGCCAGCTCACCGTCGGAGGGGACCTATGGCTACACCTTC. Translated: CASSPSEGTYGYTF.